The 29 T cell receptor beta chains below come from one sample, sequenced in a study of Graves' ophthalmopathy and Graves' hyperthyroidism. Amplification of the TCR beta CDR3 regions used RNA transcripts (as template). HTBI primers were used in a first-round RT-PCR, which preceded a second-round multiplex PCR. TCRdb used MiXCR to reprocess the multiplex PCR reads, holding one entry per CDR3 protein. The table has more than 550,000 distinct CDR3 sequences, about two fifths seen once. The sequenced sample consisted of peripheral blood. The receptors derive from an adult man with Graves' ophthalmopathy.

There are a few counts of this clonotype. This chain links TRBV20-1 with TRBJ2-7, with a tentative D call TRBD2 (5 bases). The V end lost 1 base, the J end lost 4 bases, and 20 bases lay between the germline ends. The CDR3 extends over 16 amino acids. Germline CDR1 reads DFQATT; CDR2 reads SNEGSKA (reference sequence). CDR3 region: CSARVIVGSSIYEQYF. The CDR3 coding sequence is TGCAGTGCTAGAGTAATCGTAGGGAGCTCGATTTACGAGCAGTACTTC.

The chain links TRBV20-1 to TRBJ2-7; D perhaps matches TRBD2 (6 bases). Trimming stripped 1 base from V and 3 bases from J, with 13 bases between. The CDR3 extends over 14 amino acids. Per germline, CDR1 DFQATT and CDR2 SNEGSKA (reference sequence). CDR3 in amino acids: CSARAWGDFYEQYV. In nucleotides, the CDR3 is TGCAGTGCTAGAGCGTGGGGGGACTTCTACGAGCAGTACGTC.

The rearrangement links TRBV10-3 to TRBJ1-4, with TRBD1 matching over 9 bases. The CDR3 is made up of 13 amino acids. Per the germline V gene, CDR1 is ENHRY and CDR2 is SYGVKD. The V and J ends lost 11 bases and 3 bases, in that order; junction bases with no gene match: 4. CDR3 sequence: CAGGTGPNEKLFF. For the CDR3, the DNA is TGTGCCGGAGGGACAGGGCCTAATGAAAAACTGTTTTTT.

In this sample, this clonotype turned up many times. This chain connects TRBV25-1 to TRBJ2-2; the match to TRBD1 covers 12 bases. With 0 bases clipped from V and 3 bases from J, the junction kept 8 bases outside the gene matches. CDR1 is MGHDK and CDR2 is SYGVNS in the germline V gene. The CDR3 has 19 residues. This chain's CDR3 is CASSEYQRDRGRDTGELFF. The CDR3 DNA follows: TGTGCCAGCAGTGAATATCAGAGGGACAGGGGGCGCGACACCGGGGAGCTGTTTTTT. The full variable domain, rest sourced from reference TRBV25-1 and TRBJ2-2, is EADIYQTPRYLVIGTGKKITLECSQTMGHDKMYWYQQDPGMELHLIHYSYGVNSTEKGDLSSESTVSRIRTEHFPLTLESARPSHTSQYLCASSEYQRDRGRDTGELFFGEGSRLTVL.

This chain links TRBV19 with TRBJ2-2; D possibly corresponds to TRBD1 (6 bases). Trimming shortened V by 3 bases and J by 1 base, and 12 bases separated the two germline ends. The germline V gene encodes CDR1 LNHDA and CDR2 SQIVND (reference sequence). The CDR3 is 16 residues long. CDR3 protein: CASSMRGGRNTGELFF. The CDR3 DNA is TGTGCCAGTAGTATGAGAGGGGGTCGGAACACCGGGGAGCTGTTTTTT.

The table lists this clonotype with many counts. The chain employs TRBV12-3 or TRBV12-4 and TRBJ2-5; a possible D gene is TRBD2 (5 bases). The CDR3 has 12 amino acids. V was trimmed by 3 bases and J by 4 bases, leaving 6 bases between them. This CDR3 reads CASSFAGETQYF. Here the CDR3 DNA reads TGTGCCAGCAGTTTCGCGGGAGAGACCCAGTACTTC.

The genes are TRBV25-1 and TRBJ2-3; D unresolved. Germline values: CDR1 MGHDK, CDR2 SYGVNS. The CDR3 has 11 amino acids. V lost 6 bases to trimming and J lost 6 bases, with 7 bases between them. The CDR3 coding sequence is TGTGCCAGCAGGTATGGCGATACGCAGTATTTT. Its protein is CASRYGDTQYF.

This clonotype occurred many times. The V and J genes are TRBV29-1 and TRBJ2-5, with TRBD2 identical over 11 bases. The CDR3 runs to 14 residues. V lost 5 bases to trimming and J lost 5 bases; unmatched junction nucleotides: 7. The V gene's germline CDR1 is SQVTM and CDR2 ANQGSEA. The CDR3 spells CSVLSSGGWETQYF. The CDR3 DNA sequence: TGCAGCGTTCTTTCTAGCGGGGGGTGGGAGACCCAGTACTTC.

This clonotype was counted many times. V is TRBV19 and J is TRBJ1-2; 8 bases match TRBD1. The trim removed 5 bases at V and 8 bases at J, leaving 7 bases unmatched. This CDR3 region has 13 residues. The germline CDR1 and CDR2 sequences are LNHDA and SQIVND (reference sequence). The CDR3 protein is CASSLQGAGGYTF. CDR3 nucleotide sequence: TGTGCCAGTAGTCTCCAGGGGGCTGGGGGCTACACCTTC.

Comment on this clonotype: This sequence may be a read error, since a much larger clone differs from it by one base. This chain joins TRBV7-2 and TRBJ1-2; 9 bases agree with TRBD1. The germline gives CDR1 SGHTA, CDR2 FQGNSA. The CDR3 is 13 residues long. J lost 8 bases, V lost 8 bases, and 9 bases had no gene match. The CDR3 here is CASRTQGARGYTF. The DNA of the CDR3 is TGTGCCAGCCGTACACAGGGGGCTCGCGGCTACACCTTC.

There are many counts of this clonotype. The chain uses TRBV2 and TRBJ2-7, with D perhaps given as TRBD1 or TRBD2 (5 bases each). Germline V CDR1 and CDR2: SNHLY, FYNNEI. The V end was cut by 4 bases, the J end by 0 bases, with 13 bases between. CDR3 length: 15 amino acids. CDR3 region: CASSGEGMSSYEQYF. The CDR3 DNA reads TGTGCCAGCAGTGGTGAGGGGATGAGCTCCTACGAGCAGTACTTC.

This clonotype was counted ten times or more. CDR3 in amino acids: CSAQTGTGGWSPLHF. CDR3 coding DNA: TGCAGTGCTCAAACCGGGACAGGGGGCTGGTCACCCCTCCACTTT. This chain uses TRBV20-1 with TRBJ1-6; 12 bases agree with TRBD1. V shed 5 bases, J shed 10 bases, and the junction held 9 bases outside the gene matches. This CDR3 comprises 15 residues. Germline CDR1 DFQATT, CDR2 SNEGSKA (reference sequence).

This clonotype was recorded at least ten times. V usage is TRBV10-3 and J usage is TRBJ2-7; 7 nucleotides match TRBD2. Germline V gives CDR1 ENHRY, CDR2 SYGVKD. Losses at the gene ends were 6 bases for V and 2 bases for J; bases not matched to a gene: 10. The CDR3 runs to 15 residues. The CDR3 DNA reads TGTGCCATCAGCCCTGAGCGGGGACGGGCCTACGAGCAGTACTTC. Its translation: CAISPERGRAYEQYF.

The table lists this clonotype with many counts. This chain links TRBV7-9 with TRBJ2-7, with 7 bases lining up with TRBD1. The CDR3 is 12 amino acids. J was trimmed by 5 bases and V by 3 bases; bases with no gene match: 1. Germline loops: CDR1 SEHNR, CDR2 FQNEAQ (reference sequence). CDR3 amino acids: CASSLGQHEQYF. The CDR3 region has the DNA TGTGCCAGCAGCTTGGGACAGCACGAGCAGTACTTC.

The rearrangement uses TRBV20-1 and TRBJ2-5; 7 bases map to TRBD1. In germline, CDR1 is DFQATT, CDR2 SNEGSKA (reference sequence). J gave up 5 bases and V 5 bases, and 8 bases lay outside the gene matches. The length of the CDR3 is 13 residues. CDR3 in DNA: TGCAGTGCTCGGGACAGTTCTACGGAGACCCAGTACTTC. It specifies CSARDSSTETQYF.

The CDR3 region has the DNA TGTGCCAGCATCCCCTCCGGACTATCGGATTCACCCCTCCACTTT. It translates to CASIPSGLSDSPLHF. The chain uses TRBV2 and TRBJ1-6; D remains unclear. This CDR3 contains 15 residues. Trimming cost V 7 bases and J 8 bases, with 18 bases left between them. From germline, CDR1 is SNHLY and CDR2 FYNNEI.

This clonotype has just a few counts. J is TRBJ1-2 and V is TRBV7-3, with TRBD1 matching 11 bases. V was pared by 8 bases and J by 4 bases, with 12 bases of the junction left unmatched. CDR1 is SGHTA, CDR2 FQGTGA, per germline. The CDR3 has 16 amino acids. The CDR3 sequence: CASGPGTGGPGYGYTF. The CDR3 DNA sequence: TGTGCCAGCGGCCCCGGGACAGGGGGACCGGGCTATGGCTACACCTTC.

This clonotype was recorded at least ten times. The chain couples TRBV12-3 or TRBV12-4 to TRBJ1-2; no reliable D call. V dropped 3 bases and J dropped 3 bases, with 5 bases sitting between them. The CDR3 is made up of 12 amino acids. The CDR3 spells CASSFTDYGYTF. For the CDR3, the DNA is TGTGCCAGCAGTTTTACGGACTATGGCTACACCTTC.

The chain joins TRBV15 to TRBJ2-5; no firm D call. Germline V CDR1 and CDR2: LNHNV, YYDKDF (reference sequence). There are 14 residues in the CDR3. The V end was cut by 3 bases, the J end by 3 bases, with 11 bases between. CDR3 bases: TGTGCCACCAGCAGCTTAGGGTCTGAAGAGACCCAGTACTTC. Amino acid sequence: CATSSLGSEETQYF.

This clonotype was recorded many times. The chain uses TRBV7-9 and TRBJ1-2; 11 nucleotides agree with TRBD1. Per the germline V gene, CDR1 is SEHNR and CDR2 is FQNEAQ (reference sequence). Trimming removed 5 bases from V and 7 bases from J; junction bases left unmatched: 12. This CDR3 has 16 residues. This CDR3 is CASSPGTGGTVGGYTF. The CDR3 DNA is TGTGCCAGCAGCCCCGGGACAGGGGGGACTGTCGGTGGCTACACCTTC.

This clonotype was picked up many times. The chain couples TRBV10-3 to TRBJ2-7; 8 nucleotides line up with TRBD2. Germline trimming cut 9 bases from V and 0 bases from J; bases unmatched to any gene: 7. Germline V gene sequence: CDR1 ENHRY, CDR2 SYGVKD. This CDR3 is 14 amino acids long. The CDR3 sequence: CAINSGTSSYEQYF. The CDR3 nucleotides read TGTGCCATAAATAGCGGGACCTCCTCCTACGAGCAGTACTTC.

V is TRBV20-1 and J is TRBJ2-5, with D maybe TRBD1 (5 bases). Germline lookup yields CDR1 DFQATT and CDR2 SNEGSKA (reference sequence). Trimming removed 1 base at V and 9 bases at J, with 18 bases between. The CDR3 runs 14 residues. CDR3 loop: CSARVGANNQPQYF. In nucleotides, the CDR3 is TGCAGTGCTAGAGTAGGGGCGAACAATCAGCCCCAGTACTTC.

This clonotype appeared a few times. Its ends do not fully match the called genes, so a read error is possible. The chain couples TRBV29-1 to TRBJ2-5; 9 bases map to TRBD1. The CDR3 loop spans 9 amino acids. Germline lookup yields CDR1 SQVTM and CDR2 ANQGSEA. The CDR3 sequence: CSVPGQGIF. CDR3 in DNA: TGCAGCGTCCCGGGACAGGGTATCTTC.

This chain links TRBV6-5 with TRBJ2-2, with TRBD1 as a possible D gene (5 bases). CDR3 size: 14 residues. From germline, CDR1 is MNHEY and CDR2 SVGAGI. Deletions cut 6 bases from V and 3 bases from J, with 11 bases between. CDR3 DNA sequence: TGTGCCAGCAGACCTCAAGGGGACACCGGGGAGCTGTTTTTT. It specifies CASRPQGDTGELFF.

This chain links TRBV10-2 with TRBJ1-2; TRBD1 might be the D (6 bases). V gave up 6 bases and J gave up 4 bases, with 21 bases separating them. Looked up from germline, CDR1 is WSHSY and CDR2 is SAAADI. There are 16 residues in the CDR3. CDR3 in amino acids: CASSQDPTGSAYGYTF. In DNA form, the CDR3 reads TGCGCCAGCAGCCAAGATCCTACAGGGTCTGCCTATGGCTACACCTTC.

Regarding this clonotype: This sequence may be a read error, since a much larger clone differs from it by one base. This rearrangement joins TRBV5-1 to TRBJ1-5; TRBD1 agrees at 7 bases. Germline CDR1 is SGHRS and CDR2 is YFSETQ. The CDR3 covers 14 residues. Trimming cost V 4 bases and J 8 bases; bases outside gene matches: 9. CDR3 region: CASSTTGVPEPQHF. DNA for the CDR3: TGCGCCAGCAGCACCACAGGGGTTCCCGAGCCCCAGCATTTT.

At least ten counts were recorded for this clonotype. The rearrangement links TRBV9 to TRBJ1-1; D perhaps matches TRBD1 (5 bases). Germline lookup yields CDR1 SGDLS and CDR2 YYNGEE. V lost 2 bases and J 3 bases, leaving 11 bases between the germline ends. The CDR3 has 14 amino acids. Here the CDR3 DNA reads TGTGCCAGCAGCGTGCGGACACAGGACACTGAAGCTTTCTTT. Translation: CASSVRTQDTEAFF.

This clonotype has ten or more counts. The chain carries TRBV7-8 and TRBJ2-7; possible D gene TRBD1, 6 bases. Trimming took 0 bases from V and 6 from J, leaving 12 bases between them. This CDR3 is built from 14 residues. Germline CDR1 is SGHVS and CDR2 is FQNEAQ. CDR3 amino acids: CASSLALQGGEQYF. For the CDR3, the DNA is TGTGCCAGCAGCTTAGCGCTACAGGGCGGCGAGCAGTACTTC.

This clonotype was recorded many times. CDR3 nucleotide sequence: TGCAGTGTAGTGACAGGGGGCGAAAACGAGCAGTACTTC. The encoded protein is CSVVTGGENEQYF. This chain links TRBV20-1 with TRBJ2-7; 10 positions agree with TRBD1. This CDR3 region has 13 residues. Unmatched junction bases numbered 8, after V lost 7 bases and J lost 5 bases. Germline V gene lookup returns CDR1 DFQATT and CDR2 SNEGSKA (reference sequence).